The next 9 T cell receptor beta chains were all read from a single sample in a study of blood T cell repertoires in COVID-19 (dated by TCRdb to 2019 to 2021). Receptor libraries were prepared by the immunoSEQ multiplex PCR assay. Entries here come from immuneACCESS through TCRdb and include only in-frame sequences with V and J called. Some clones fail to appear in such tables; in the studies checked, an unresolved V gene covers under half of the shortfall, and the cause of the remainder is unknown. Here the sample has hundreds of thousands of clones; 65% to 90% occur a single time. Roughly 4.9% of the sample belongs to the ten largest clones. Sequencing input: PBMCs or T cells enriched from blood (not recorded which). The receptor set was obtained from a woman aged 30 to 39 who had been exposed to COVID-19.

The chain uses TRBV11-2 and TRBJ1-1; D is unclear. V lost 4 bases to trimming and J lost 10 bases, with 10 bases between them. There are 11 residues in the CDR3. Germline loops: CDR1 SGHAT, CDR2 FQNNGV. The CDR3 coding sequence is TGTGCCAGCAGCTCTAAGTCCGGAGCTTTCTTT. Translation: CASSSKSGAFF.

This chain links TRBV28 with TRBJ1-2, with D perhaps matching TRBD1 (6 bases). CDR3 length: 16 residues. The germline CDR1 and CDR2 sequences are MDHEN and SYDVKM. The V end was cut by 2 bases, the J end by 1 base, with 14 bases between. The CDR3 protein is CASSLGGGAGNYGYTF. The CDR3 nucleotides read TGTGCCAGCAGTTTAGGTGGGGGCGCGGGTAACTATGGCTACACCTTC.

The chain joins TRBV19 to TRBJ2-7, with D maybe TRBD1 (6 bases). V lost 3 bases, J lost 7 bases, and 19 bases lay in between. The germline V gene has CDR1 LNHDA and CDR2 SQIVND (reference sequence). This CDR3 has 15 amino acids. The CDR3 is CASSMSGTYSSEQYF. CDR3 bases: TGTGCCAGTAGTATGTCCGGGACATACAGCTCGGAGCAGTACTTC.

The V call is TRBV3-1 (or the pseudogene TRBV3-2), the J call TRBJ2-3, with TRBD2 identical over 7 bases. In germline, CDR1 is LGHDT, CDR2 YNNKEL (reference sequence). This CDR3 is built from 15 residues. V lost 4 bases, J lost 0 bases, and 4 bases stayed unmatched. The CDR3 DNA sequence: TGTGCCAGCAGCCGTCGGGGGGACAGCACAGATACGCAGTATTTT. It yields the protein CASSRRGDSTDTQYF.

The rearrangement links TRBV7-9 to TRBJ1-6, with D hard to call. Looked up from germline, CDR1 is SEHNR and CDR2 is FQNEAQ (reference sequence). The V end lost 1 base, the J end lost 2 bases, and 12 bases lay between the germline ends. The CDR3 has 17 amino acids. CDR3 protein: CASSLGPIPAYNSPLHF. The CDR3 nucleotides are TGTGCCAGCAGCTTAGGCCCCATCCCAGCCTATAATTCACCCCTCCACTTT. Supplemented by reference TRBV7-9 and TRBJ1-6, the full variable domain reads DTGVSQNPRHKITKRGQNVTFRCDPISEHNRLYWYRQTLGQGPEFLTYFQNEAQLEKSRLLSDRFSAERPKGSFSTLEIQRTEQGDSAMYLCASSLGPIPAYNSPLHFGNGTRLTVT.

This clone was picked up one time. V and J are TRBV2 and TRBJ1-1; TRBD1 might be the D (6 bases). CDR1 is SNHLY, CDR2 FYNNEI, per germline. The CDR3 runs 12 residues. V lost 7 bases, J lost 1 base, and 7 bases lay in between. The CDR3 loop reads CASTGQNTEAFF. Here the CDR3 DNA reads TGTGCCAGCACGGGACAGAACACTGAAGCTTTCTTT.

The V and J genes are TRBV6-1 and TRBJ1-6; the D is unclear. Germline lookup yields CDR1 MNHNS and CDR2 SASEGT. With 1 base removed from V and 7 bases from J, the gap between germline ends came to 5 bases. The CDR3 covers 13 residues. CDR3 amino acids: CASSEGGNSPLHF. CDR3 bases: TGTGCCAGCAGTGAAGGAGGGAATTCACCCCTCCACTTT.

The V and J genes are TRBV7-8 and TRBJ2-1, with TRBD1 as a possible D gene (5 bases). This CDR3 is 14 amino acids long. The ends were cut back, 5 bases at V and 0 bases at J, with 8 bases in the middle. CDR1 SGHVS and CDR2 FQNEAQ come from the germline V gene. The CDR3 sequence: CASSLDSSYNEQFF. CDR3 sequence (DNA): TGTGCCAGCAGCCTTGACAGCTCCTACAATGAGCAGTTCTTC. Combining the CDR3 with reference TRBV7-8 and TRBJ2-1 gives the whole variable domain GAGVSQSPRYKVAKRGQDVALRCDPISGHVSLFWYQQALGQGPEFLTYFQNEAQLDKSGLPSDRFFAERPEGSVSTLKIQRTQQEDSAVYLCASSLDSSYNEQFFGPGTRLTVL.

The genes are TRBV7-2 and TRBJ1-5, with TRBD1 as a possible D gene (6 bases). CDR1 and CDR2 from the germline V gene are SGHTA and FQGNSA. The CDR3 is made up of 16 amino acids. With 5 bases removed from V and 5 bases from J, the gap between germline ends came to 19 bases. The CDR3 sequence is CASSQRGDRQDQPQHF. CDR3 coding DNA: TGTGCCAGCAGCCAGCGGGGCGACAGGCAAGATCAGCCCCAGCATTTT.